The next 2 T cell receptor beta chains were all read from a single sample in a study of T cells in Graves' hyperthyroidism and ophthalmopathy. TCR beta CDR3 region amplification was performed from RNA transcripts. HTBI primers were the set used in a first-round RT-PCR of the TCR CDR3. TCRdb re-called the multiplex PCR reads with MiXCR, one entry per CDR3 protein. The sample lists approximately 590,000 distinct CDR3 sequences, approximately 14% seen once, with around 6.6% in the top ten. The sequencing input was blood. The receptors come from a woman in her twenties or thirties with Graves' hyperthyroidism.

Many counts were recorded for this clonotype. The chain employs TRBV11-2 and TRBJ1-1; 10 bases are a match to TRBD1. The trim removed 5 bases at V and 10 bases at J, leaving 7 bases unmatched. This CDR3 has 13 amino acids. Per germline, CDR1 SGHAT and CDR2 FQNNGV. This CDR3 is CASSHGTGARAFF. In DNA, the CDR3 is TGTGCCAGCAGCCACGGGACAGGGGCGAGAGCTTTCTTT.

This clonotype came up many times. The gene calls are TRBV20-1 and TRBJ2-3; no clear D. CDR3 length: 14 residues. Germline lookup yields CDR1 DFQATT and CDR2 SNEGSKA (reference sequence). Deletions cut 3 bases from V and 5 bases from J, with 15 bases between. In DNA form, the CDR3 reads TGCAGTGCTAGGGCAGCCATAAATGTAGATACGCAGTATTTT. It codes for CSARAAINVDTQYF.